These 25 T cell receptor beta chains were sequenced from one sample in a study of shared clonotypes between healthy human individuals. The repertoire was sequenced with immunoSEQ multiplex PCR; TCRdb's copy has only in-frame clones and lacks some. There are hundreds of thousands of clones in the sample; around 72% occur only once, and 1.7% lies in the top ten. Material: memory CD4+ T cells sorted from blood. The subset was: CD45RA-negative fraction. These receptors came from a woman aged 25-40 years in good health.

Only a few counts were recorded for this clone. V is TRBV18 and J is TRBJ2-1, with D possibly matching TRBD1 (5 bases). The V gene's germline CDR1 is KGHSH and CDR2 LQKENI. Trimming pared 3 bases from V and 0 bases from J, leaving 15 bases between. The CDR3 length is 17 residues. The CDR3 protein is CASSPIRQRSSYNEQFF. Written as DNA, the CDR3 is TGTGCCAGCTCACCCATTCGACAGAGAAGCTCCTACAATGAGCAGTTCTTC.

This chain connects TRBV7-2 to TRBJ2-7, with D perhaps TRBD2 (5 bases). The CDR3 loop spans 15 amino acids. The ends were cut back, 5 bases at V and 3 bases at J, with 17 bases in the middle. CDR1 is SGHTA and CDR2 is FQGNSA in the germline V gene. The CDR3 loop reads CASSPKTGNSYEQYF. In DNA form, the CDR3 reads TGTGCCAGCAGCCCCAAGACGGGAAATAGCTACGAGCAGTACTTC.

The chain is built from TRBV7-6 and TRBJ2-5, with 7 bases that match TRBD1. Per germline, CDR1 SGHVS and CDR2 FNYEAQ. V was clipped by 6 bases and J by 3 bases; unmatched bases: 7. The CDR3 spans 14 residues. CDR3 nucleotide sequence: TGTGCCAGCAGTCCCTCCGGGACAGAAGAGACCCAGTACTTC. It is translated as CASSPSGTEETQYF.

This clone was observed a few times. The chain uses TRBV6-6 and TRBJ2-1; possible D gene TRBD1, 5 bases. CDR3 length: 14 residues. Germline lookup yields CDR1 MNHNY and CDR2 SVGAGI (reference sequence). V lost 6 bases and J lost 9, with 18 bases in between. This chain's CDR3 is CASSPVGITGEQFF. CDR3 nucleotides: TGTGCCAGCAGCCCAGTTGGTATCACAGGTGAGCAGTTCTTC.

This clone was seen more than once but under ten times. Sequence at one end of the junction differs from germline and may be a read error. The same CDR3 can be traced to other DNA sequences in this sample. The chain recombines TRBV6-1 with TRBJ2-2; 8 bases are shared with TRBD1. The CDR3 totals 13 residues. Germline CDR1 MNHNS, CDR2 SASEGT. CDR3 in DNA: TGTGCCGGCAGGACAGGGCACACCGGGGAGCTGTTTTTT. It codes for CAGRTGHTGELFF.

The V and J genes are TRBV2 and TRBJ2-3; possibly TRBD2 for D (5 bases). CDR3 length equals 13 residues. Trimming left V 4 bases short and J 5 bases short, with 10 bases between. CDR1 is SNHLY and CDR2 is FYNNEI in the germline V gene. The CDR3 reads CASSARSGDTQYF. The CDR3 DNA follows: TGTGCCAGCAGTGCCCGCAGCGGAGATACGCAGTATTTT.

Concerning this clone: This CDR3 is also generated by other DNA sequences in the sample. V gene TRBV28 combines with J gene TRBJ1-2; D call uncertain. Trimming removed 3 bases at V and 3 bases at J, with 5 bases between. Germline-derived CDR1 and CDR2 are MDHEN and SYDVKM. The CDR3 runs 12 residues. DNA of the CDR3: TGTGCCAGCAGTTTTGGTTACTATGGCTACACCTTC. Protein: CASSFGYYGYTF.

The V call is TRBV21-1, the J call TRBJ2-7; the listed D gene, TRBD1, was not tested against the DNA. TRBV21-1 is labeled a pseudogene. This CDR3 comprises 13 residues. As DNA, the CDR3 is TGTGCCTCACAGGGGCGGGTCTCCTACGAGCAGTACTTC. It encodes CASQGRVSYEQYF.

This chain connects TRBV6-1 to TRBJ2-3, with D possibly being TRBD1 (6 bases). Looked up from germline, CDR1 is MNHNS and CDR2 is SASEGT. V was cut by 5 bases and J by 2 bases, with 11 bases left in between. CDR3 size: 14 residues. CDR3 residues: CASSPRTATDTQYF. CDR3 in DNA: TGTGCCAGCAGTCCCCGGACAGCCACAGATACGCAGTATTTT.

This clone showed up just a few times. CDR3: CASSPDSYTEAFF. The CDR3 DNA is TGTGCCAGCAGTCCGGACAGCTACACTGAAGCTTTCTTT. This chain links TRBV2 with TRBJ1-1; possibly TRBD1 for D (6 bases). Trimming cost V 5 bases and J 3 bases, with 10 bases left between them. There are 13 residues in the CDR3. Germline V CDR1 and CDR2: SNHLY, FYNNEI. The full variable domain, in which reference TRBV2 and TRBJ1-1 provide the parts outside the CDR3, is EPEVTQTPSHQVTQMGQEVILRCVPISNHLYFYWYRQILGQKVEFLVSFYNNEISEKSEIFDDQFSVERPDGSNFTLKIRSTKLEDSAMYFCASSPDSYTEAFFGQGTRLTVV.

V usage is TRBV25-1 and J usage is TRBJ2-1, with TRBD2 matching 8 bases. The ends lost 1 base at V and 5 bases at J; junction bases unmatched: 7. The CDR3 runs 16 residues. Looked up from germline, CDR1 is MGHDK and CDR2 is SYGVNS. The CDR3 sequence is CASSESRSGIHNEQFF. The CDR3 nucleotides read TGTGCCAGCAGTGAATCCCGTAGCGGGATCCACAATGAGCAGTTCTTC.

The rearrangement joins TRBV19 to TRBJ1-5; D remains ambiguous. The V end was cut by 1 base, the J end by 5 bases, with 12 bases between. The CDR3 consists of 15 residues. Germline V gene sequence: CDR1 LNHDA, CDR2 SQIVND (reference sequence). Here the CDR3 reads CASSIGRAGDQPQHF. The CDR3 nucleotides are TGTGCCAGTAGTATAGGTAGGGCAGGAGATCAGCCCCAGCATTTT.

This clone was found a few times. The chain joins TRBV11-2 to TRBJ2-3; a possible D gene is TRBD2 (6 bases). Germline V gene lookup returns CDR1 SGHAT and CDR2 FQNNGV. This CDR3 is built from 14 residues. V was trimmed by 1 base and J by 9 bases, leaving 14 bases between them. The chain's CDR3 is CASSLAGDPPTQYF. The CDR3 bases are TGTGCCAGCAGCTTAGCGGGAGATCCCCCCACGCAGTATTTT.

The chain has TRBV9 and TRBJ2-1, with D uncertain. V lost 0 bases, J lost 0 bases, and 10 bases lay in between. The CDR3 length is 16 residues. Germline assignment: CDR1 SGDLS and CDR2 YYNGEE. CDR3 DNA sequence: TGTGCCAGCAGCGTAGTTTGGGTCAGCTCCTACAATGAGCAGTTCTTC. Amino acid sequence: CASSVVWVSSYNEQFF.

CDR3 sequence reads: CASRPGTGGWEQYF. The CDR3 nucleotides are TGTGCCAGCAGACCCGGGACAGGGGGCTGGGAGCAGTACTTC. The rearrangement links TRBV11-2 to TRBJ2-7; 12 bases are shared with TRBD1. Trimming took 6 bases from V and 7 from J; bases not matched to a gene: 7. This CDR3 has 14 residues. Germline V gives CDR1 SGHAT, CDR2 FQNNGV.

The V call is TRBV4-2, the J call TRBJ2-7; D is uncertain. From germline, CDR1 is LGHNA and CDR2 YNFKEQ. Between the trimmed V and J ends, which lost 3 bases and 4 bases, there was a span of 19 bases. The CDR3 extends over 16 amino acids. DNA for the CDR3: TGTGCCAGCAGCCATAGCACCGGAGCAGGCTTTTACGAGCAGTACTTC. Protein product: CASSHSTGAGFYEQYF.

The J gene is TRBJ2-7, the V gene TRBV6-1; D gene ambiguous. Germline values: CDR1 MNHNS, CDR2 SASEGT. V was pared by 3 bases and J by 2 bases, with 8 bases between. The CDR3 runs 13 residues. CDR3 residues: CASSDHRAYEQYF. Written as DNA, the CDR3 is TGTGCCAGCAGTGACCATCGTGCCTACGAGCAGTACTTC.

Of note for this clone: This same CDR3 is encoded by further DNA sequences in the sample. V usage is TRBV5-1 and J usage is TRBJ2-7, with D unresolved. Germline CDR1 reads SGHRS; CDR2 reads YFSETQ. With 0 bases removed from V and 2 bases from J, the gap between germline ends came to 6 bases. The CDR3 contains 13 residues. CDR3 protein: CASSLGSTYEQYF. CDR3 coding DNA: TGCGCCAGCAGCTTGGGCTCCACCTACGAGCAGTACTTC.

The rearrangement joins TRBV30 to TRBJ1-1; TRBD1 is a possible D gene (5 bases). In germline, CDR1 is GTSNPN, CDR2 SVGIG (reference sequence). V lost 8 bases, J lost 0 bases, and 19 bases lay in between. The CDR3 contains 15 residues. The CDR3 DNA reads as TGTGCCCGTAAAAGGGACGGCATCATGAACACTGAAGCTTTCTTT. Protein: CARKRDGIMNTEAFF.

This clone was recorded only once. V usage is TRBV28 and J usage is TRBJ2-1; 14 bases are a match to TRBD2. The CDR3 consists of 16 residues. V lost 2 bases, J lost 7 bases, and 4 bases stayed unmatched. CDR1 is MDHEN, CDR2 SYDVKM, per germline. In nucleotides, the CDR3 is TGTGCCAGCAGTTTACCGGGACTAGCGGGAGTAAATGAGCAGTTCTTC. Protein sequence: CASSLPGLAGVNEQFF.

This chain links TRBV7-8 with TRBJ2-4; the D is unclear. V was shortened by 4 bases and J by 8 bases, with 9 bases between the two germline ends. Germline assignment: CDR1 SGHVS and CDR2 FQNEAQ. This CDR3 region has 12 residues. CDR3 region: CASSSRHDIQYF. The CDR3 DNA follows: TGTGCCAGCAGCTCCCGGCACGACATTCAGTACTTC.

The chain links TRBV28 to TRBJ2-7; 16 bases match TRBD2. The germline V gene has CDR1 MDHEN and CDR2 SYDVKM. The V and J ends lost 4 bases and 2 bases, in that order; junction bases with no gene match: 2. This CDR3 comprises 16 residues. The CDR3 sequence: CASSSGTSGRAYEQYF. The CDR3 region has the DNA TGTGCCAGCAGTTCCGGGACTAGCGGGAGGGCCTACGAGCAGTACTTC.

The V and J genes are TRBV19 and TRBJ2-5; perhaps D is TRBD1 or TRBD2 (5 bases each). This CDR3 spans 15 amino acids. Germline lookup yields CDR1 LNHDA and CDR2 SQIVND (reference sequence). The V gene lost 6 bases and the J gene lost 4 bases, with 18 bases spanning the gap. CDR3 nucleotides: TGTGCCAGTAGGCCAGGGCGGGCCCCTCGAGAGACCCAGTACTTC. Its protein is CASRPGRAPRETQYF.

This rearrangement joins TRBV5-6 to TRBJ2-6; D is tentatively TRBD1 or TRBD2 (5 bases each). Germline V CDR1 and CDR2: SGHDT, YYEEEE. Trimming left V 0 bases short and J 0 bases short, with 10 bases between. The CDR3 is 17 amino acids. CDR3 sequence: CASSLATGLSGANVLTF. As DNA, the CDR3 is TGTGCCAGCAGCTTGGCAACAGGACTCTCTGGGGCCAACGTCCTGACTTTC.

This clone was detected only a few times. The V and J genes are TRBV11-3 and TRBJ1-1; no reliable D call. Germline lookup yields CDR1 SGHNT and CDR2 YENEEA. The CDR3 has 13 residues. Trimming shortened V by 2 bases and J by 0 bases, and 4 bases separated the two germline ends. CDR3 region: CASSLWVNTEAFF. The CDR3 nucleotides are TGTGCCAGCAGCTTATGGGTGAACACTGAAGCTTTCTTT.